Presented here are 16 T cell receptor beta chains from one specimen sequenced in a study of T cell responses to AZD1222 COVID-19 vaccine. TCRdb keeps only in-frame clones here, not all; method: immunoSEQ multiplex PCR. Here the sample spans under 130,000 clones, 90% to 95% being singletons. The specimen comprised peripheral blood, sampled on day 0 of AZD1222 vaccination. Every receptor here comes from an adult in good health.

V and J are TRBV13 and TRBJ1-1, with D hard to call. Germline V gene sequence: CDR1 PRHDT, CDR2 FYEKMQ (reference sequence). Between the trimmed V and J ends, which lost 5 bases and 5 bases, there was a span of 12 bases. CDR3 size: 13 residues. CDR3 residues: CASSRPRLTEAFF. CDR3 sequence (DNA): TGTGCCAGCAGCCGTCCTCGGTTGACTGAAGCTTTCTTT.

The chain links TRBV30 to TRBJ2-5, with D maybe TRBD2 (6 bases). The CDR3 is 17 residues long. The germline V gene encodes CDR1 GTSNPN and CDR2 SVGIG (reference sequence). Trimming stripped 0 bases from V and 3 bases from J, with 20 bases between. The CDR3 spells CAWSVLTPGEYEETQYF. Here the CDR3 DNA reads TGTGCCTGGAGTGTCCTCACCCCGGGGGAATACGAAGAGACCCAGTACTTC.

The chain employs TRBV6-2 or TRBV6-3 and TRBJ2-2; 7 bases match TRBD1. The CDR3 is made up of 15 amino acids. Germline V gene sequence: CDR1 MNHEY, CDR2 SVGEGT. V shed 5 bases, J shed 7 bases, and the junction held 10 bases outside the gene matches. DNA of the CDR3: TGTGCCAGCAGTATCCTGACAGGGAGTGTCGGGGAGCTGTTTTTT. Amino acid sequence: CASSILTGSVGELFF.

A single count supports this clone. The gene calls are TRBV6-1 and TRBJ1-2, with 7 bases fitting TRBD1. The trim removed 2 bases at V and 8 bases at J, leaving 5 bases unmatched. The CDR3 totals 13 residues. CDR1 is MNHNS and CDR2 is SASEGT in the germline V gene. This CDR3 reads CASSETDRAGYTF. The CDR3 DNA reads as TGTGCCAGCAGTGAAACCGACAGGGCAGGCTACACCTTC.

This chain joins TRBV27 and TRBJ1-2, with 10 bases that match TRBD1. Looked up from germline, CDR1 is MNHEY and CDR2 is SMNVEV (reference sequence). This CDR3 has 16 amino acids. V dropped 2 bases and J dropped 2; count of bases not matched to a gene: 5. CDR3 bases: TGTGCCAGCAGTTTAAAGGGGACAGGGGCCAACTATGGCTACACCTTC. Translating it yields CASSLKGTGANYGYTF.

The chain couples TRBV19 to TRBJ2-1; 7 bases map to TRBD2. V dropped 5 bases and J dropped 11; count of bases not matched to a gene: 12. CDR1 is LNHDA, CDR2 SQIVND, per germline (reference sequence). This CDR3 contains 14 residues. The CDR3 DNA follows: TGTGCCAGTAGTGATCGAGAGGTCGGGAGGAAGCAGTTCTTC. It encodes CASSDREVGRKQFF. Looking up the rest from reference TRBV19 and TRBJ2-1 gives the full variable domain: DGGITQSPKYLFRKEGQNVTLSCEQNLNHDAMYWYRQDPGQGLRLIYYSQIVNDFQKGDIAEGYSVSREKKESFPLTVTSAQKNPTAFYLCASSDREVGRKQFFGPGTRLTVL.

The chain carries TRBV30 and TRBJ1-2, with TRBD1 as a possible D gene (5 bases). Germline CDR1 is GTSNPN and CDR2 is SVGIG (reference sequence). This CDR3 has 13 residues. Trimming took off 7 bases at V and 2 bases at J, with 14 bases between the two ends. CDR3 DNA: TGTGCCTCCTCGCGAGCAGGGAACTATGGCTACACCTTC. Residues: CASSRAGNYGYTF. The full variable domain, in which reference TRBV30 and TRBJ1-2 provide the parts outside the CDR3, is SQTIHQWPATLVQPVGSPLSLECTVEGTSNPNLYWYRQAAGRGLQLLFYSVGIGQISSEVPQNLSASRPQDRQFILSSKKLLLSDSGFYLCASSRAGNYGYTFGSGTRLTVV.

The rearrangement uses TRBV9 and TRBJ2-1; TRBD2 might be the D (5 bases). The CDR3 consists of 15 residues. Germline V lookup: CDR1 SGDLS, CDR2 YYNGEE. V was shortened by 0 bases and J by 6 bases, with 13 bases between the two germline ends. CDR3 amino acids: CASSVEGVPTNEQFF. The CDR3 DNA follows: TGTGCCAGCAGCGTAGAGGGAGTTCCGACCAATGAGCAGTTCTTC.

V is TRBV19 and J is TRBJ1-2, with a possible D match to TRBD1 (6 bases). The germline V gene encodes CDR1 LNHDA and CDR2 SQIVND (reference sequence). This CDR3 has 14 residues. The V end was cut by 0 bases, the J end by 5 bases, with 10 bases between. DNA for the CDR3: TGTGCCAGTAGTATAGAAGACAGGTTATATGGCTACACCTTC. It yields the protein CASSIEDRLYGYTF.

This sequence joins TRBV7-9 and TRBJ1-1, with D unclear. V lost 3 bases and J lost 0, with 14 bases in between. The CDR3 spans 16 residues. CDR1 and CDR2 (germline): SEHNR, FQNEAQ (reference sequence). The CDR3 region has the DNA TGTGCCAGCAGCTTTCCCATGCGGTCCCTGAACACTGAAGCTTTCTTT. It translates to CASSFPMRSLNTEAFF.

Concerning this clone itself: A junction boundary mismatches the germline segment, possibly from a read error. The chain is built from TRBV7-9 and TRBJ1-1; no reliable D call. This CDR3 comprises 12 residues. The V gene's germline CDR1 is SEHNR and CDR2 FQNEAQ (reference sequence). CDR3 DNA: TGTACCAGCAGCTTCCAAGGCACTGAGGCTTTCTTT. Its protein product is CTSSFQGTEAFF.

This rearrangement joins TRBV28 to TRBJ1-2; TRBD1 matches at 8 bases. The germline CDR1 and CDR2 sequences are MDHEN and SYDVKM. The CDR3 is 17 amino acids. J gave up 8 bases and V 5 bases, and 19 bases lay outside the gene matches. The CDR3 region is CASSISTMAGGAGGYTF. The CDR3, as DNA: TGTGCCAGCAGTATCTCGACTATGGCAGGGGGCGCGGGAGGCTACACCTTC.

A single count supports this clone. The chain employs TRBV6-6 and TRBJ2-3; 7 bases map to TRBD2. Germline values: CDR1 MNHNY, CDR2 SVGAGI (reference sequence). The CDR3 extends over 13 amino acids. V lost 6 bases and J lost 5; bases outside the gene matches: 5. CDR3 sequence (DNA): TGTGCCAGCAGACGGGGGGTGCAAGATACGCAGTATTTT. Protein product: CASRRGVQDTQYF.

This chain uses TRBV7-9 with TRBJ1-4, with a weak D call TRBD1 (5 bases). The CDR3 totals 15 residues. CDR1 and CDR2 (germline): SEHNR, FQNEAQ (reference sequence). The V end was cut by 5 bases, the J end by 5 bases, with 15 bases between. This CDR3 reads CASSTRTRRNEKLFF. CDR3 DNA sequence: TGTGCCAGCAGCACCCGGACAAGACGAAATGAAAAACTGTTTTTT. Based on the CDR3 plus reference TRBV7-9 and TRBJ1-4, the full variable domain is DTGVSQNPRHKITKRGQNVTFRCDPISEHNRLYWYRQTLGQGPEFLTYFQNEAQLEKSRLLSDRFSAERPKGSFSTLEIQRTEQGDSAMYLCASSTRTRRNEKLFFGSGTQLSVL.

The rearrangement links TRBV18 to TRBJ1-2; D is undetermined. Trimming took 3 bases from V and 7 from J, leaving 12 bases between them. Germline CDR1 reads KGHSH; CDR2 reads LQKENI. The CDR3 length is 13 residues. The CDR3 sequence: CASSPAELGGYTF. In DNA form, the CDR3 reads TGTGCCAGCTCACCTGCGGAGTTGGGTGGCTACACCTTC. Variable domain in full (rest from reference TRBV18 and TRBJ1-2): NAGVMQNPRHLVRRRGQEARLRCSPMKGHSHVYWYRQLPEEGLKFMVYLQKENIIDESGMPKERFSAEFPKEGPSILRIQQVVRGDSAAYFCASSPAELGGYTFGSGTRLTVV.

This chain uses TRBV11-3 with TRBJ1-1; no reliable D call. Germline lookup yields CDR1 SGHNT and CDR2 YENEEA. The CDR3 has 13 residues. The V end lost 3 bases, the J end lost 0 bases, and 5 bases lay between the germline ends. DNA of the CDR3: TGTGCCAGCAGCTTTATCGTGAACACTGAAGCTTTCTTT. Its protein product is CASSFIVNTEAFF.